The present entry profiles one TCR beta chain with its context. The target antigen is unknown. The data are from a study of T cells after yellow fever vaccination. General study findings and limits: In post-booster samples, most primary-vaccination clones reappeared (just under 97% CD4, around 87% CD8).

By 5'RACE template switching, TCR cDNA was produced, with a universal primer site and UMIs added in the process. TCRdb fed the 5' RACE reads into MiXCR, producing one record per CDR3 protein. The sample holds a few hundred thousand distinct CDR3 sequences, about a sixth seen once. The origin of this receptor is a man aged 18 to 29 who received the YFV17D yellow fever vaccine. The sample in question was PBMCs, obtained 5 days after the first yellow fever vaccination.

The CDR3 sequence is CASSPDRETRAFF. CDR3 nucleotides: TGCGCCAGCAGCCCCGACAGAGAGACTCGAGCTTTCTTT. The chain is built from TRBV5-1 and TRBJ1-1; perhaps TRBD1 as D (5 bases). This CDR3 is built from 13 residues. The germline CDR1 and CDR2 sequences are SGHRS and YFSETQ. The ends were cut back, 4 bases at V and 10 bases at J, with 17 bases in the middle.